What follows are 26 T cell receptor beta chains derived from one specimen sequenced in a study of T-cell memory formation after mild COVID-19. Each CDR3 protein is one row after TCRdb ran MiXCR on the 5' RACE reads. The profile covers 65,000 to 95,000 distinct CDR3 sequences, with around 13% appearing a single time and 41% taken by the ten largest. Input material: PBMCs or a T cell subset sorted from them (not recorded which). These receptors came from a man aged 18 to 30 who had mild COVID-19 (a few samples of this study predate the infection). Cell type and time point are not known.

This clonotype was seen a handful of times. The J gene is TRBJ1-2, the V gene TRBV27, with D perhaps TRBD1 (5 bases). The V gene lost 5 bases and the J gene lost 4 bases, with 11 bases spanning the gap. Germline assignment: CDR1 MNHEY and CDR2 SMNVEV (reference sequence). The CDR3 consists of 13 residues. The CDR3 DNA follows: TGTGCCAGCAGTCCACGACAGTTCTATGGCTACACCTTC. This gives the protein CASSPRQFYGYTF.

The table lists this clonotype with many counts. The chain joins TRBV29-1 to TRBJ2-5, with TRBD1 identical over 9 bases. Germline CDR1 and CDR2: SQVTM and ANQGSEA. With 6 bases clipped from V and 2 bases from J, the junction kept 19 bases outside the gene matches. The CDR3 runs 18 residues. The DNA of the CDR3 is TGCAGCGTCGCCCCGAACCGGGACAGGGTTTCTAATCAAGAGACCCAGTACTTC. Its protein is CSVAPNRDRVSNQETQYF.

This clonotype appeared many times. The V gene is TRBV7-2, the J gene TRBJ2-5; possibly TRBD1 for D (6 bases). Deletions cut 3 bases from V and 4 bases from J, with 6 bases between. Germline V CDR1 and CDR2: SGHTA, FQGNSA. CDR3 length: 12 residues. This CDR3 is CASSFRGETQYF. CDR3 coding DNA: TGTGCCAGCAGCTTCAGGGGAGAGACCCAGTACTTC.

Only a few counts were recorded for this clonotype. This chain connects TRBV28 to TRBJ1-5, with 8 bases lining up with TRBD1. Looked up from germline, CDR1 is MDHEN and CDR2 is SYDVKM. The CDR3 covers 15 residues. The junction had 5 bases not matched to a gene; V was cut back by 6 bases and J by 1 base. In DNA, the CDR3 is TGTGCCAGCAGCTCCCGACAGGGGAGCAATCAGCCCCAGCATTTT. It specifies CASSSRQGSNQPQHF.

This chain connects TRBV4-2 to TRBJ2-3; no clear D gene. The CDR3 has 13 residues. The V end was cut by 4 bases, the J end by 4 bases, with 9 bases between. Germline V gene sequence: CDR1 LGHNA, CDR2 YNFKEQ. CDR3 region: CASSRLSPDTQYF. The CDR3 region has the DNA TGTGCCAGCAGCCGCCTTAGCCCAGATACGCAGTATTTT.

The V and J genes are TRBV6-5 and TRBJ1-1, with D perhaps TRBD1 (6 bases). V gave up 4 bases and J gave up 6 bases, with 12 bases separating them. Germline V lookup: CDR1 MNHEY, CDR2 SVGAGI. There are 13 residues in the CDR3. The CDR3 region has the DNA TGTGCCAGCAGTTGGGTAGGGGGGCCTGAAGCTTTCTTT. Translated: CASSWVGGPEAFF.

The chain links TRBV6-2 or TRBV6-3 to TRBJ2-1; TRBD1 matches 7 bases. Per germline, CDR1 MNHEY and CDR2 SVGEGT. This CDR3 region has 17 residues. The ends lost 6 bases at V and 8 bases at J; junction bases unmatched: 19. CDR3 region: CASSHNPGGIDYDEQFF. In DNA form, the CDR3 reads TGTGCCAGCAGCCACAACCCAGGGGGTATTGATTACGATGAGCAGTTCTTC.

The chain recombines TRBV27 with TRBJ2-7; the D call may be TRBD1 or TRBD2 (5 bases each). Germline V gene lookup returns CDR1 MNHEY and CDR2 SMNVEV (reference sequence). V was pared by 7 bases and J by 7 bases, with 17 bases between. This CDR3 region has 13 residues. CDR3 loop: CASTIPEGREQYF. The DNA for the CDR3 is TGTGCCAGCACCATTCCCGAGGGACGGGAGCAGTACTTC.

CDR3 DNA sequence: TGCGCCAGCAGCCAATGGGACAGGGGAAACACTGAAGCTTTCTTT. It encodes CASSQWDRGNTEAFF. The chain recombines TRBV4-3 with TRBJ1-1; 10 nucleotides align to TRBD1. Germline-derived CDR1 and CDR2 are LGHNA and YSLEER. Trimming took 2 bases from V and 2 from J; bases not matched to a gene: 2. This CDR3 is built from 15 residues.

In its sample, this clonotype was seen many times. The chain combines TRBV29-1 with TRBJ2-1, with a weak D call TRBD2 (5 bases). The germline gives CDR1 SQVTM, CDR2 ANQGSEA. The CDR3 extends over 12 amino acids. V was cut by 5 bases and J by 7 bases, with 12 bases left in between. The CDR3 sequence: CSVKRFENEQFF. CDR3 in DNA: TGCAGCGTTAAGCGGTTCGAGAATGAGCAGTTCTTC.

A few counts support this clonotype. This chain links TRBV5-1 with TRBJ2-7; TRBD1 matches at 8 bases. The germline gives CDR1 SGHRS, CDR2 YFSETQ. J gave up 0 bases and V 0 bases, and 2 bases lay outside the gene matches. This CDR3 contains 15 residues. In nucleotides, the CDR3 is TGCGCCAGCAGCTTGGGGACAGGGCCCTCCTACGAGCAGTACGTC. It yields the protein CASSLGTGPSYEQYV.

This clonotype was seen a handful of times. The chain recombines TRBV6-2 or TRBV6-3 with TRBJ1-1, with D possibly matching TRBD1 (6 bases). Between the trimmed V and J ends, which lost 6 bases and 2 bases, there was a span of 16 bases. CDR3 length equals 15 residues. Looked up from germline, CDR1 is MNHEY and CDR2 is SVGEGT. CDR3 DNA sequence: TGTGCCAGCAGCTACACACGGGGGCTAAACACTGAAGCTTTCTTT. Translating it yields CASSYTRGLNTEAFF.

In this sample, this clonotype turned up a few times. The chain links TRBV12-3 or TRBV12-4 to TRBJ2-1, with D perhaps TRBD2 (6 bases). Trimming took 3 bases from V and 5 from J, leaving 11 bases between them. This CDR3 is built from 14 residues. CDR3 bases: TGTGCCAGCAGTTTCCAGGGACTCAACAATGAGCAGTTCTTC. The encoded protein is CASSFQGLNNEQFF.

V usage is TRBV12-3 or TRBV12-4 and J usage is TRBJ1-3; tentative D call: TRBD1 (5 bases). The CDR3 has 13 amino acids. V lost 5 bases to trimming and J lost 7 bases, with 12 bases between them. CDR3 residues: CASSPGAGNTIYF. The CDR3 bases are TGTGCCAGCAGTCCTGGGGCGGGCAACACCATATATTTT.

This clonotype was counted a few times. V and J are TRBV5-4 and TRBJ2-5, with D perhaps matching TRBD2 (6 bases). V lost 0 bases and J lost 2, with 8 bases in between. The CDR3 extends over 14 amino acids. CDR1 and CDR2 (germline): SGHNT, YYREEE (reference sequence). The CDR3, as DNA: TGTGCCAGCAGCTTGGGCGGGATACAAGAGACCCAGTACTTC. Protein: CASSLGGIQETQYF.

The rearrangement uses TRBV12-3 or TRBV12-4 and TRBJ1-1; a possible D gene is TRBD1 (5 bases). Trimming took 3 bases from V and 7 from J, leaving 9 bases between them. The CDR3 has 12 amino acids. CDR3 sequence: CASSLPGGEAFF. The CDR3 DNA sequence: TGTGCCAGCAGTTTGCCGGGGGGTGAAGCTTTCTTT.

This clonotype was seen more than once but under ten times. J is TRBJ2-7 and V is TRBV12-3 or TRBV12-4; D call uncertain. The CDR3 has 13 residues. V was trimmed by 5 bases and J by 0 bases, leaving 8 bases between them. The CDR3 region is CASSGTPSYEQYV. The CDR3 DNA follows: TGTGCCAGCAGTGGTACCCCCTCCTACGAGCAGTACGTC.

The rearrangement joins TRBV15 to TRBJ2-1; 9 positions agree with TRBD2. Germline values: CDR1 LNHNV, CDR2 YYDKDF (reference sequence). With V trimmed by 0 bases and J by 7 bases, 7 bases remained unmatched. The CDR3 is made up of 16 amino acids. CDR3 amino acids: CATSRDGGGGANEQFF. The CDR3 bases are TGTGCCACCAGCAGAGATGGGGGCGGGGGGGCGAATGAGCAGTTCTTC.

The chain employs TRBV24-1 and TRBJ2-3, with D uncertain. Germline loops: CDR1 KGHDR, CDR2 SFDVKD. The ends were cut back, 1 base at V and 1 base at J, with 5 bases in the middle. This CDR3 is 14 amino acids long. The CDR3 loop reads CATSDFTGTDTQYF. The DNA for the CDR3 is TGTGCCACCAGTGATTTTACGGGCACAGATACGCAGTATTTT.

This rearrangement joins TRBV5-5 to TRBJ2-5; D not resolved. V was shortened by 2 bases and J by 5 bases, with 10 bases between the two germline ends. The CDR3 sequence is 13 residues long. The germline gives CDR1 SGHKS, CDR2 YYEKEE (reference sequence). CDR3 DNA: TGTGCCAGCAGCTTCGGGCCGCGGGAGACCCAGTACTTC. This sequence encodes CASSFGPRETQYF.

This chain links TRBV9 with TRBJ2-2; D is unclear. Germline V gives CDR1 SGDLS, CDR2 YYNGEE. V was pared by 1 base and J by 4 bases, with 14 bases between. CDR3 size: 16 residues. The DNA for the CDR3 is TGTGCCAGCAGCGTACAGCCCGCCAGGAGCACCGGGGAGCTGTTTTTT. Translation: CASSVQPARSTGELFF. Full variable domain (outside the CDR3, taken from reference TRBV9 and TRBJ2-2): DSGVTQTPKHLITATGQRVTLRCSPRSGDLSVYWYQQSLDQGLQFLIQYYNGEERAKGNILERFSAQQFPDLHSELNLSSLELGDSALYFCASSVQPARSTGELFFGEGSRLTVL.

This clonotype was recorded a few times. The rearrangement uses TRBV7-8 and TRBJ2-2, with D possibly being TRBD1 (6 bases). V lost 3 bases to trimming and J lost 7 bases, with 15 bases between them. The germline V gene encodes CDR1 SGHVS and CDR2 FQNEAQ. The CDR3 has 15 residues. The CDR3 bases are TGTGCCAGCAGCTTGTTCTGGGTACAGGGCGGGGAGCTGTTTTTT. Amino acids: CASSLFWVQGGELFF.

Only a few counts were recorded for this clonotype. V and J are TRBV6-4 and TRBJ2-3, with 8 positions matching TRBD2. Germline loops: CDR1 MRHNA, CDR2 SNTAGT. This CDR3 is 15 amino acids long. The V segment lost 6 bases and the J segment 5 bases; nucleotides outside the gene matches: 10. CDR3 amino acids: CASSAGRGAVDTQYF. The CDR3 DNA sequence: TGTGCCAGCAGCGCGGGGCGGGGGGCCGTAGATACGCAGTATTTT.

This clonotype was detected a few times. The rearrangement uses TRBV27 and TRBJ2-5; 9 bases are shared with TRBD2. The CDR3 is 16 amino acids. CDR1 and CDR2 from the germline V gene are MNHEY and SMNVEV (reference sequence). V was clipped by 0 bases and J by 5 bases; unmatched bases: 7. In DNA form, the CDR3 reads TGTGCCAGCAGTTTATCGATGCGGGGGGGCGTTGAGACCCAGTACTTC. It is translated as CASSLSMRGGVETQYF.

The V call is TRBV7-9, the J call TRBJ1-1; 7 positions agree with TRBD1. V trimming: 7 bases; J trimming: 2 bases; junction bases outside the gene matches: 13. CDR1 and CDR2 from the germline V gene are SEHNR and FQNEAQ (reference sequence). The CDR3 has 16 residues. CDR3 in amino acids: CASTPGDHRGNTEAFF. CDR3 bases: TGTGCCAGCACCCCCGGCGATCACAGGGGCAACACTGAAGCTTTCTTT.

The table lists this clonotype with a few counts. The chain is built from TRBV5-1 and TRBJ2-3; D is perhaps TRBD1 (6 bases). Deletions cut 4 bases from V and 1 base from J, with 13 bases between. The CDR3 runs 15 residues. Germline values: CDR1 SGHRS, CDR2 YFSETQ. The CDR3, as DNA: TGCGCCAGCAGCCCCAAACGGACAGGCACAGATACGCAGTATTTT. As protein: CASSPKRTGTDTQYF.